A selection of T cell receptor beta chains follows, all from one sample in a study of spatial heterogeneity in lung cancer. Using its own MiXCR run on the 5' RACE reads, TCRdb lists one record per CDR3 protein. The sample lists about 41,000 distinct CDR3 sequences; 10% were seen once. The sequences come from PBMCs, collected at follow-up. The receptors stem from a female donor with early-stage non-small cell lung cancer. Both conserved end residues are part of each CDR3. The D gene is left open where the match is weak. Rows may omit the clone size; those that give it use once, few, many or a size class.

clone size: many
D gene: .
J gene: TRBJ2-1
V gene: TRBV20-1
CDR3 protein: CSAFPERISEQFF
CDR3 DNA: TGCAGTGCTTTCCCTGAGAGGATTAGTGAGCAGTTCTTC

clone size: many
D gene: .
J gene: TRBJ2-3
V gene: TRBV9
CDR3 protein: CASSVTNTDTQYF
CDR3 DNA: TGTGCCAGCAGCGTAACGAATACAGATACGCAGTATTTT

clone size: many
D gene: .
J gene: TRBJ2-4
V gene: TRBV29-1
CDR3 protein: CSVAGRTRAAKNIQYF
CDR3 DNA: TGCAGCGTAGCCGGGAGAACTAGAGCAGCCAAAAACATTCAGTACTTC

clone size: many
D gene: .
J gene: TRBJ1-2
V gene: TRBV16
CDR3 protein: CASSQGGWGYGYTF
CDR3 DNA: TGTGCCAGCAGCCAAGGGGGCTGGGGCTATGGCTACACCTTC

clone size: many
D gene: .
J gene: TRBJ2-1
V gene: TRBV19
CDR3 protein: CASSVTGGDYNEQFF
CDR3 DNA: TGTGCCAGTAGTGTTACAGGAGGGGACTACAATGAGCAGTTCTTC

clone size: many
D gene: .
J gene: TRBJ1-2
V gene: TRBV7-2
CDR3 protein: CASSPAGVSGYTF
CDR3 DNA: TGTGCCAGCAGCCCCGCGGGGGTCTCGGGCTACACCTTC

clone size: many
D gene: .
J gene: TRBJ1-3
V gene: TRBV29-1
CDR3 protein: CSVGSSGNTIYF
CDR3 DNA: TGCAGCGTTGGCAGCTCTGGAAACACCATATATTTT

clone size: many
D gene: .
J gene: TRBJ1-2
V gene: TRBV7-2
CDR3 protein: CASEQIGGLINYGYTF
CDR3 DNA: TGTGCCAGCGAGCAAATAGGGGGACTGATAAACTATGGCTACACCTTC

clone size: many
D gene: .
J gene: TRBJ2-1
V gene: TRBV5-4
CDR3 protein: CASSSPGTNEQFF
CDR3 DNA: TGTGCCAGCAGCTCGCCTGGGACGAATGAGCAGTTCTTC

clone size: many
D gene: .
J gene: TRBJ1-1
V gene: TRBV7-2
CDR3 protein: CASSFSDRGTEAFF
CDR3 DNA: TGTGCCAGCAGCTTCTCCGATAGGGGGACTGAAGCTTTCTTT

clone size: few
D gene: .
J gene: TRBJ2-7
V gene: TRBV28
CDR3 protein: CASSHTNTARYEQYF
CDR3 DNA: TGTGCCAGCAGCCACACTAATACAGCAAGGTACGAGCAGTACTTC

clone size: .
D gene: .
J gene: TRBJ1-2
V gene: TRBV6-2/TRBV6-3
CDR3 protein: CASSDPFNYGYTF
CDR3 DNA: TGTGCCAGCAGTGACCCCTTTAACTATGGCTACACCTTC

clone size: few
D gene: TRBD1
J gene: TRBJ2-5
V gene: TRBV7-2
CDR3 protein: CASSPGQGRMETQYF
CDR3 DNA: TGTGCCAGCAGCCCAGGACAGGGGCGGATGGAGACCCAGTACTTC

clone size: .
D gene: .
J gene: TRBJ1-5
V gene: TRBV28
CDR3 protein: CASSPSQGNNQPQHF
CDR3 DNA: TGTGCCAGCAGTCCGTCTCAGGGGAACAATCAGCCCCAGCATTTT

clone size: .
D gene: TRBD1
J gene: TRBJ1-4
V gene: TRBV7-2
CDR3 protein: CASSLGDRDEEKLFF
CDR3 DNA: TGTGCCAGCAGCTTAGGCGACAGGGACGAGGAAAAACTGTTTTTT

clone size: .
D gene: .
J gene: TRBJ2-7
V gene: TRBV20-1
CDR3 protein: CSARDRRGRTYEQYF
CDR3 DNA: TGCAGTGCTAGAGATCGGAGAGGCCGCACCTACGAGCAGTACTTC

clone size: many
D gene: TRBD1
J gene: TRBJ1-5
V gene: TRBV19
CDR3 protein: CASTRRQGAQSNQPQHF
CDR3 DNA: TGTGCCAGTACAAGGAGACAGGGGGCGCAGAGCAATCAGCCCCAGCATTTT

clone size: .
D gene: .
J gene: TRBJ1-5
V gene: TRBV6-6
CDR3 protein: CASSYSGPAGGLSNQPQHF
CDR3 DNA: TGTGCCAGCAGTTACTCCGGGCCAGCGGGGGGACTTAGCAATCAGCCCCAGCATTTT

clone size: medium-sized
D gene: .
J gene: TRBJ2-7
V gene: TRBV3-1
CDR3 protein: CASSQNRAQGEQYF
CDR3 DNA: TGTGCCAGCAGCCAGAACAGGGCCCAGGGCGAGCAGTACTTC

clone size: many
D gene: TRBD1
J gene: TRBJ2-1
V gene: TRBV28
CDR3 protein: CASGGTGSLFYNEQFF
CDR3 DNA: TGTGCCAGCGGGGGGACAGGGAGTTTGTTCTACAATGAGCAGTTCTTC